Sequencing of this TCR beta chain was carried out in a study of cytomegalovirus exposure and HLA in healthy donors. Study-wide findings and caveats: Researchers reported from a later analysis that most CMV-associated TCR beta chains appeared HLA-restricted. Available immune exposure information was restricted to CMV serostatus only. Most of the TCR beta V segments (in an earlier analysis) were productive either about 90% or about 30% of the time. In vitro assays verified that three CMV-associated chains recognized CMV antigens specifically.

With respect to this clone: Its antigen is undetermined.

Germline V lookup: CDR1 GTSNPN, CDR2 SVGIG (reference sequence). The CDR3 sequence is 12 residues long. The V gene lost 2 bases and the J gene lost 7 bases, with 6 bases spanning the gap. The PCR made use of 60 Vbeta and 13 Jbeta primers. Sequencing was performed with immunoSEQ multiplex PCR; in TCRdb, only in-frame clones are kept and a portion is missing. The data hold fewer than 200,000 clones, with 80% to 90% observed a single time. The sequence was obtained from a young woman in good health and CMV-seronegative. Material: PBMCs. V usage is TRBV30 and J usage is TRBJ1-6, with unresolved D. CDR3 nucleotides: TGTGCCTGGAGTCCCCCAAATTCACCCCTCCACTTT. Protein: CAWSPPNSPLHF.